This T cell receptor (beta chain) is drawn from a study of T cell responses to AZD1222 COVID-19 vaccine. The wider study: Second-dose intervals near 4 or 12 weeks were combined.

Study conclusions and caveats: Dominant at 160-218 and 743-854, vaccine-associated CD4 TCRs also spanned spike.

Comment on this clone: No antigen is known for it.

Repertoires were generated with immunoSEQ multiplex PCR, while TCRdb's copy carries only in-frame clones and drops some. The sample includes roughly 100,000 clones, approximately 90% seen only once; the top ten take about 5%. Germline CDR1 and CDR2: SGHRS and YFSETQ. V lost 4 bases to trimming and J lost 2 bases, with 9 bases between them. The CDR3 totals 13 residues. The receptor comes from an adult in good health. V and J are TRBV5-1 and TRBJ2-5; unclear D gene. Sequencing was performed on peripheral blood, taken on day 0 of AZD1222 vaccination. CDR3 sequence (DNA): TGCGCCAGCAGCCTAAAAGTACAAGAGACCCAGTACTTC. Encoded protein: CASSLKVQETQYF. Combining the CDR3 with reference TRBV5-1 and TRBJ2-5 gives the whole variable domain KAGVTQTPRYLIKTRGQQVTLSCSPISGHRSVSWYQQTPGQGLQFLFEYFSETQRNKGNFPGRFSGRQFSNSRSEMNVSTLELGDSALYLCASSLKVQETQYFGPGTRLLVL.